This T cell receptor (beta chain) originates from a study of T cell responses to AZD1222 COVID-19 vaccine. Regarding the study as a whole: Close to half of all spike-specific TCRs reportedly target regions of the variants that are unmutated. White British ancestry dominated among donors, who included more females, and clonal diversity was possibly underestimated. There were vaccine-associated CD4 TCRs across spike, dominant at 160-218 and 743-854.

Assay used: immunoSEQ multiplex PCR; TCRdb lists only in-frame clones, some missing. The data show 120,000 or so clones, 80% to 90% seen once. Remarks on this clone: What it binds is unknown.

The CDR3 is 16 amino acids. Trimming removed 2 bases from V and 0 bases from J, with 15 bases in between. CDR1 SGHDT and CDR2 YYEEEE come from the germline V gene. Sample: peripheral blood, taken on day 0 of AZD1222 vaccination. The sequence came from an adult in good health. The rearrangement uses TRBV5-6 and TRBJ2-7, with D hard to call. The CDR3 DNA sequence: TGTGCCAGCAGCTTAAGCTTGGGCCACAGCTCCTACGAGCAGTACTTC. Translation: CASSLSLGHSSYEQYF.